This is a list of T cell receptor beta chains from one sample in a study of blood T cells in healthy people across ages. One entry per CDR3 protein, called by TCRdb with MiXCR from the 5' RACE reads. The profile shows under 700,000 distinct CDR3 sequences, approximately 25% of them singletons. These data also featured in a second study, about T cells of mothers and their children.

Sample: blood. The receptors here all came from a boy aged 10-17 years in good health. CDR3s include the opening cysteine and the closing phenylalanine or tryptophan. The D gene is left open where the match is weak. Clone size is given for some rows only: seen once, a few or many times, or a class if the clone is expanded.

v_call	j_call	d_call	clone_size	cdr3_aa	cdr3_nt
TRBV20-1	TRBJ2-7	NA	NA	CSADVRGTRGNEQYF	TGCAGTGCCGATGTTCGGGGAACGAGGGGAAACGAGCAGTACTTC
TRBV4-1	TRBJ1-2	NA	few	CASSQWIGRANYGYTF	TGCGCCAGCAGCCAATGGATCGGTCGAGCTAACTATGGCTACACCTTC
TRBV7-9	TRBJ1-4	NA	NA	CAGSGAPTGKLFF	TGTGCCGGCTCAGGGGCCCCTACGGGGAAACTGTTTTTT
TRBV7-9	TRBJ2-1	NA	few	CASSFTKRSSYNEQFF	TGTGCCAGCAGCTTTACTAAGAGAAGCTCCTACAATGAGCAGTTCTTC
TRBV5-6	TRBJ2-7	NA	few	CASSFMNEQYF	TGTGCCAGCAGCTTTATGAACGAGCAGTACTTC
TRBV24-1	TRBJ2-3	NA	NA	CATSDFLTDTQYF	TGTGCCACCAGTGATTTTCTCACAGATACGCAGTATTTT
TRBV20-1	TRBJ2-1	NA	few	CSARDPRDSSKGEQFF	TGCAGTGCTAGAGATCCCCGGGACTCCTCCAAGGGTGAGCAGTTCTTC
TRBV4-2	TRBJ2-7	TRBD2	NA	CASSQDPAGDSYEQYF	TGTGCCAGCAGCCAAGATCCCGCGGGAGATTCCTACGAGCAGTACTTC
TRBV7-2	TRBJ2-5	NA	NA	CASSSGTPWGETQYF	TGTGCCAGCAGCTCCGGGACGCCCTGGGGAGAGACCCAGTACTTC
TRBV28	TRBJ2-5	NA	NA	CASREGQETQYF	TGTGCCAGCAGGGAGGGCCAAGAGACCCAGTACTTC
TRBV27	TRBJ2-7	TRBD2	few	CASSLSRGAYEQYF	TGTGCCAGCAGTTTAAGCCGGGGGGCCTACGAGCAGTACTTC
TRBV4-3	TRBJ2-4	TRBD1	NA	CASSQDRDRDQNF	TGCGCCAGCAGCCAAGATAGAGACAGGGATCAGAACTTC
TRBV7-8	TRBJ1-5	NA	NA	CASSWDLSNQPQHF	TGTGCCAGCAGCTGGGACCTAAGCAATCAGCCCCAGCATTTT
TRBV11-3	TRBJ2-4	NA	few	CASSLGVGGIQYF	TGTGCCAGCAGCTTAGGGGTGGGAGGCATTCAGTACTTC
TRBV27	TRBJ2-7	TRBD2	few	CASSPTGGGYEQYF	TGTGCCAGCAGCCCTACTGGCGGGGGTTACGAGCAGTACTTC
TRBV6-2/TRBV6-3	TRBJ1-2	NA	few	CASSSGREYPLTF	TGTGCCAGCAGTTCGGGACGGGAGTACCCGCTCACCTTC
TRBV20-1	TRBJ2-3	TRBD2	NA	CSARGLAGGLDTQYF	TGCAGTGCTAGGGGACTAGCGGGAGGGCTGGATACGCAGTATTTT
TRBV29-1	TRBJ2-1	NA	NA	CSVPSFGFGTDNEQFF	TGCAGCGTCCCCTCCTTCGGGTTCGGTACAGACAATGAGCAGTTCTTC
TRBV19	TRBJ2-2	TRBD1	few	CASSQPGQRTGELFF	TGTGCCAGTAGTCAGCCGGGACAGAGGACCGGGGAGCTGTTTTTT
TRBV11-2	TRBJ2-7	NA	few	CASSTALESAEQYF	TGTGCCAGCAGCACGGCCCTCGAGTCGGCCGAGCAGTACTTC
TRBV20-1	TRBJ2-7	NA	NA	CSAAGTDSYEQYF	TGCAGTGCAGCGGGGACAGACTCCTACGAGCAGTACTTC
TRBV19	TRBJ2-1	TRBD1	NA	CASSSRSGQGSSEQFF	TGTGCCAGTAGTTCAAGATCGGGACAGGGGAGTAGTGAGCAGTTCTTC
TRBV6-2/TRBV6-3	TRBJ2-1	NA	NA	CASSYHLLGSYNEQFF	TGTGCCAGCAGTTACCATCTTTTGGGCTCCTACAATGAGCAGTTCTTC
TRBV6-2/TRBV6-3	TRBJ2-7	NA	many	CASSYSGLGEQYF	TGTGCCAGCAGTTACTCTGGATTGGGCGAGCAGTACTTC
TRBV9	TRBJ2-7	TRBD1	NA	CASSAGQGGSEQYF	TGTGCCAGCAGCGCGGGACAGGGCGGGAGTGAGCAGTACTTC
TRBV6-2/TRBV6-3	TRBJ2-7	NA	few	CASSYSTDSSSYEQYF	TGTGCCAGCAGTTACTCGACAGACTCCAGCTCCTACGAGCAGTACTTC
TRBV7-3	TRBJ2-1	NA	few	CASSPRGRGLFNEQFF	TGTGCCAGCAGCCCCAGGGGCCGGGGGTTGTTTAATGAGCAGTTCTTC
TRBV20-1	TRBJ1-1	NA	NA	CSASRQGNTEAFF	TGCAGTGCTAGTCGCCAGGGGAACACTGAAGCTTTCTTT
TRBV12-3/TRBV12-4	TRBJ2-7	NA	NA	CASTEGRGDFYEQYF	TGTGCCAGCACCGAGGGCAGGGGGGATTTCTACGAGCAGTACTTC
TRBV29-1	TRBJ2-5	TRBD1	many	CSVRDRGLGTQYF	TGCAGCGTCCGAGACAGGGGGCTTGGGACCCAGTACTTC
TRBV11-2	TRBJ2-1	NA	NA	CASSLEGAIALYNEQFF	TGTGCCAGCAGCTTAGAAGGGGCTATAGCCCTGTACAATGAGCAGTTCTTC
TRBV28	TRBJ2-4	NA	few	CASSPRPGKAKNIQYF	TGTGCCAGCAGTCCAAGGCCAGGGAAGGCCAAAAACATTCAGTACTTC
TRBV4-3	TRBJ2-6	NA	NA	CASSGSTASGANVLTF	TGCGCCAGCAGCGGGAGTACAGCCTCTGGGGCCAACGTCCTGACTTTC
TRBV4-1	TRBJ1-2	NA	few	CASSQERTDNYGYTF	TGCGCCAGCAGCCAAGAGAGGACAGATAACTATGGCTACACCTTC
TRBV7-9	TRBJ2-5	NA	NA	CASSFTLEYQETQYF	TGTGCCAGCAGCTTCACATTGGAGTACCAAGAGACCCAGTACTTC
TRBV6-2/TRBV6-3	TRBJ1-5	TRBD1	few	CASSDRDWYSNQPQHF	TGTGCCAGCTCGGACAGGGACTGGTATAGCAATCAGCCCCAGCATTTT
TRBV20-1	TRBJ2-5	NA	few	CSARTPYQETQYF	TGCAGTGCTAGAACCCCGTACCAAGAGACCCAGTACTTC
TRBV7-8	TRBJ2-7	TRBD1	NA	CASSVAGTGTYEQYF	TGTGCCAGCAGCGTCGCCGGGACAGGAACCTACGAGCAGTACTTC
TRBV29-1	TRBJ2-7	NA	few	CSVEIGQEGSYEQYF	TGCAGCGTTGAAATCGGGCAGGAAGGCTCCTACGAGCAGTACTTC
TRBV30	TRBJ1-4	NA	NA	CAWSAQRGSREKLFF	TGTGCCTGGAGTGCTCAACGCGGTTCCCGCGAAAAACTGTTTTTT
TRBV19	TRBJ2-7	NA	NA	CASSFSGRVSYEQYF	TGTGCCAGTAGCTTTAGCGGACGTGTCTCCTACGAGCAGTACTTC
TRBV12-5	TRBJ2-1	TRBD2	few	CASAAGGNNEQFF	TGTGCTAGTGCCGCGGGAGGTAACAATGAGCAGTTCTTC
TRBV13	TRBJ1-6	NA	many	CASSQGPNNSPLHF	TGTGCCAGCAGCCAAGGACCGAATAATTCACCCCTCCACTTT
TRBV9	TRBJ1-1	NA	NA	CASSVDPGQMNTEAFF	TGTGCCAGCAGCGTAGACCCCGGGCAGATGAACACTGAAGCTTTCTTT
TRBV7-9	TRBJ2-5	NA	few	CASSLVVRTTVDAQETQYF	TGTGCCAGCAGCTTAGTCGTCCGGACAACCGTAGACGCTCAAGAGACCCAGTACTTC
TRBV12-3/TRBV12-4	TRBJ1-2	TRBD1	NA	CASSLADRGDF	TGTGCCAGCAGTTTAGCTGACAGGGGCGACTTC
TRBV9	TRBJ2-3	NA	NA	CASSVGSRGADTQYF	TGTGCCAGCAGCGTAGGATCCAGGGGCGCAGATACGCAGTATTTT
TRBV5-4	TRBJ2-4	NA	NA	CASSVGTHQNIQYF	TGTGCCAGCAGCGTCGGGACACACCAAAACATTCAGTACTTC